The 23 T cell receptor beta chains below come from one sample, sequenced in a study of blood T cell repertoires in COVID-19. Sequenced by immunoSEQ multiplex PCR; TCRdb stores in-frame clones only, minus some. This sample has roughly 250,000 clones; 90% occur once, and the top ten carry 3% to 4%. Sequenced: peripheral blood. The origin of the receptors is a woman aged 40-49 years with acute or convalescent COVID-19.

This rearrangement joins TRBV4-1 to TRBJ1-1; TRBD1 matches 8 bases. V dropped 3 bases and J dropped 1; count of bases not matched to a gene: 4. CDR1 is MGHRA, CDR2 YSYEKL, per germline. The length of the CDR3 is 15 residues. CDR3 bases: TGCGCCAGCAGCCAGTATACAGGGGGGAACACTGAAGCTTTCTTT. This gives the protein CASSQYTGGNTEAFF.

The V call is TRBV2, the J call TRBJ1-1; 9 bases map to TRBD1. The CDR3 contains 15 residues. With V trimmed by 7 bases and J by 1 base, 7 bases remained unmatched. The germline gives CDR1 SNHLY, CDR2 FYNNEI. CDR3 in amino acids: CASKRGTGRNTEAFF. Written as DNA, the CDR3 is TGTGCCAGCAAACGCGGGACAGGGCGGAACACTGAAGCTTTCTTT.

The CDR3 here is CASSPLGSHQPRGTDTQYF. In DNA, the CDR3 is TGTGCCAGCTCACCACTCGGGAGTCACCAGCCTCGGGGCACAGATACGCAGTATTTT. The chain is built from TRBV18 and TRBJ2-3; a weak D match, TRBD2 (6 bases). The CDR3 contains 19 residues. Germline V gene data show CDR1 as KGHSH and CDR2 as LQKENI. V dropped 1 base and J dropped 1 base, with 21 bases sitting between them.

Comment on this clone: This specimen includes other DNA sequences encoding the same CDR3. The rearrangement links TRBV2 to TRBJ2-5; 8 nucleotides line up with TRBD2. CDR3 size: 12 residues. The V gene end was trimmed by 4 bases and the J gene end by 5 bases; junction bases not matched to a gene: 0. Germline V CDR1 and CDR2: SNHLY, FYNNEI. CDR3 loop: CASSGGGETQYF. The CDR3 DNA reads as TGTGCCAGCAGTGGCGGGGGGGAGACCCAGTACTTC.

J is TRBJ1-3 and V is TRBV6-5, with D perhaps matching TRBD1 (5 bases). The CDR3 is made up of 13 amino acids. Trimming stripped 2 bases from V and 10 bases from J, with 12 bases between. Germline lookup yields CDR1 MNHEY and CDR2 SVGAGI. The DNA for the CDR3 is TGTGCCAGCAGTTACGGGGGGGAAGGAACCATATATTTT. Protein product: CASSYGGEGTIYF.

This clone was detected only once. The chain recombines TRBV7-2 with TRBJ2-3; 7 bases agree with TRBD2. CDR1 SGHTA and CDR2 FQGNSA come from the germline V gene. This CDR3 contains 18 residues. J gave up 4 bases and V 0 bases, and 13 bases lay outside the gene matches. CDR3 nucleotides: TGTGCCAGCAGCTTAGCGCTTCTGGCGGGGGTTTCATCAGATACGCAGTATTTT. Protein sequence: CASSLALLAGVSSDTQYF.

V gene TRBV2 combines with J gene TRBJ2-1; a possible D gene is TRBD1 (5 bases). CDR1 is SNHLY and CDR2 is FYNNEI in the germline V gene. There are 14 residues in the CDR3. Deletions cut 7 bases from V and 9 bases from J, with 19 bases between. The chain's CDR3 is CASIRGFTGGEQFF. Here the CDR3 DNA reads TGTGCCAGCATTAGGGGCTTCACAGGTGGTGAGCAGTTCTTC.

This clone showed up just once. The chain carries TRBV11-3 and TRBJ2-6; 8 nucleotides match TRBD1. CDR1 and CDR2 from the germline V gene are SGHNT and YENEEA. There are 17 residues in the CDR3. The J segment lost 0 bases and the V segment lost 1 base, leaving 2 bases of the junction unmatched. CDR3 sequence (DNA): TGTGCCAGCAGCTTAGGGACAGGGCACTCTGGGGCCAACGTCCTGACTTTC. Its translation: CASSLGTGHSGANVLTF.

The chain has TRBV7-8 and TRBJ1-5; D remains unclear. The CDR3 runs 17 residues. Trimming cost V 5 bases and J 2 bases, with 19 bases left between them. CDR1 and CDR2 (germline): SGHVS, FQNEAQ. CDR3 nucleotide sequence: TGTGCCAGCAGCCCTCGGGCCGACGGGATAGGCAATCAGCCCCAGCATTTT. Amino acid sequence: CASSPRADGIGNQPQHF. The full variable domain, in which reference TRBV7-8 and TRBJ1-5 provide the parts outside the CDR3, is GAGVSQSPRYKVAKRGQDVALRCDPISGHVSLFWYQQALGQGPEFLTYFQNEAQLDKSGLPSDRFFAERPEGSVSTLKIQRTQQEDSAVYLCASSPRADGIGNQPQHFGDGTRLSIL.

V and J are TRBV7-3 and TRBJ2-3; 10 bases match TRBD2. The CDR3 runs 15 residues. The V gene's germline CDR1 is SGHTA and CDR2 FQGTGA. J gave up 2 bases and V 6 bases, and 5 bases lay outside the gene matches. The CDR3 DNA is TGTGCCAGCAGTCAGCGGGGGGGAATCACAGATACGCAGTATTTT. Translated, it gives CASSQRGGITDTQYF.

The gene calls are TRBV9 and TRBJ1-5, with D uncertain. Germline V gene data show CDR1 as SGDLS and CDR2 as YYNGEE. The CDR3 spans 14 residues. V lost 0 bases to trimming and J lost 9 bases, with 13 bases between them. The CDR3: CASSVGGGNGPQHF. In DNA, the CDR3 is TGTGCCAGCAGCGTAGGAGGCGGGAATGGGCCCCAGCATTTT.

The chain employs TRBV2 and TRBJ1-6; TRBD1 matches 7 bases. The CDR3 has 15 residues. CDR1 and CDR2 (germline): SNHLY, FYNNEI. V dropped 4 bases and J dropped 10; count of bases not matched to a gene: 10. This CDR3 reads CASSARTGAGSPLHF. CDR3 coding DNA: TGTGCCAGCAGTGCCAGGACAGGAGCCGGGTCACCCCTCCACTTT.

This rearrangement joins TRBV5-1 to TRBJ2-3, with TRBD1 matching 11 bases. Germline trimming cut 2 bases from V and 3 bases from J; bases unmatched to any gene: 5. The germline V gene encodes CDR1 SGHRS and CDR2 YFSETQ. The CDR3 extends over 16 amino acids. CDR3 sequence (DNA): TGCGCCAGCAGCTTCGGACAGGGGGCGCCAACAGATACGCAGTATTTT. It codes for CASSFGQGAPTDTQYF.

The J gene is TRBJ1-2, the V gene TRBV4-1, with 7 bases that match TRBD1. The V and J ends lost 1 base and 3 bases, in that order; junction bases with no gene match: 2. This CDR3 is 14 amino acids long. Per germline, CDR1 MGHRA and CDR2 YSYEKL. CDR3 in DNA: TGCGCCAGCAGCCAAGCAGACAGGGACTATGGCTACACCTTC. It specifies CASSQADRDYGYTF.

The V and J genes are TRBV10-3 and TRBJ2-7; 12 bases fit TRBD1. Looked up from germline, CDR1 is ENHRY and CDR2 is SYGVKD. The CDR3 length is 14 residues. The CDR3 sequence: CVISEGGTGGWQYV. In DNA, the CDR3 is TGTGTCATCAGTGAGGGCGGGACAGGGGGCTGGCAGTACGTC.

The gene calls are TRBV19 and TRBJ2-2, with D possibly matching TRBD2 (5 bases). V lost 3 bases, J lost 5 bases, and 16 bases lay in between. There are 16 residues in the CDR3. The germline gives CDR1 LNHDA, CDR2 SQIVND (reference sequence). The CDR3 coding sequence is TGTGCCAGTAGTATGACACTAGGGCCGGGGACCGGGGAGCTGTTTTTT. Protein: CASSMTLGPGTGELFF. The full variable domain, rest sourced from reference TRBV19 and TRBJ2-2, is DGGITQSPKYLFRKEGQNVTLSCEQNLNHDAMYWYRQDPGQGLRLIYYSQIVNDFQKGDIAEGYSVSREKKESFPLTVTSAQKNPTAFYLCASSMTLGPGTGELFFGEGSRLTVL.

This clone was detected only once. This chain links TRBV13 with TRBJ2-5, with D possibly matching TRBD2 (6 bases). Germline V CDR1 and CDR2: PRHDT, FYEKMQ (reference sequence). CDR3 length equals 19 residues. The V and J ends lost 3 bases and 2 bases respectively, with 25 bases between them. The CDR3 spells CASSLGGWGSSAQQETQYF. As DNA, the CDR3 is TGTGCCAGCAGCTTGGGAGGTTGGGGGTCTAGTGCCCAACAAGAGACCCAGTACTTC.

The chain recombines TRBV19 with TRBJ2-1; 8 bases are a match to TRBD2. Trimming removed 4 bases from V and 5 bases from J; junction bases left unmatched: 10. Germline CDR1 LNHDA, CDR2 SQIVND (reference sequence). The CDR3 totals 16 residues. CDR3 sequence: CASSKPGTSGNNEQFF. The CDR3 bases are TGTGCCAGTAGTAAACCCGGGACTAGTGGAAACAATGAGCAGTTCTTC.

V usage is TRBV7-2 and J usage is TRBJ2-3, with 12 nucleotides matching TRBD2. The CDR3 totals 18 residues. V lost 8 bases and J lost 2; bases outside the gene matches: 14. Germline V lookup: CDR1 SGHTA, CDR2 FQGNSA. The CDR3 DNA reads as TGTGCCAGCCGCCGGCGGCCTAGCGGGGGGGTAGACACAGATACGCAGTATTTT. It codes for CASRRRPSGGVDTDTQYF.

The V call is TRBV6-6, the J call TRBJ1-4; 8 bases line up with TRBD1. V shed 6 bases and J 10 bases; nucleotides not matched to a gene: 10. The germline V gene has CDR1 MNHNY and CDR2 SVGAGI (reference sequence). This CDR3 has 14 amino acids. Here the CDR3 reads CASRSQGGRLKLFF. The CDR3 coding sequence is TGTGCCAGCAGGTCACAGGGGGGACGATTAAAACTGTTTTTT.

The genes are TRBV2 and TRBJ2-3, with D tentatively TRBD2 (5 bases). The ends were cut back, 11 bases at V and 2 bases at J, with 14 bases in the middle. The CDR3 contains 13 residues. Germline CDR1 reads SNHLY; CDR2 reads FYNNEI. The CDR3 DNA follows: TGTGCCGGAGGAGGACCAACCACAGATACGCAGTATTTT. Translation gives CAGGGPTTDTQYF.

The V call is TRBV6-1, the J call TRBJ1-6; no firm D call. The CDR3 totals 19 residues. V lost 2 bases, J lost 7 bases, and 24 bases lay in between. CDR1 MNHNS and CDR2 SASEGT come from the germline V gene. The CDR3 DNA sequence: TGTGCCAGCAGTGAATGGGTGGGGATGCGGAATTGGGAGAATTCACCCCTCCACTTT. It specifies CASSEWVGMRNWENSPLHF.

This sequence joins TRBV7-8 and TRBJ1-5, with TRBD1 matching 8 bases. Germline CDR1 SGHVS, CDR2 FQNEAQ. Trimming removed 6 bases from V and 4 bases from J; junction bases left unmatched: 11. This CDR3 comprises 16 residues. The CDR3 sequence: CASSRSRGPFNQPQHF. The CDR3 DNA sequence: TGTGCCAGCAGTCGCTCCAGGGGGCCGTTTAATCAGCCCCAGCATTTT.